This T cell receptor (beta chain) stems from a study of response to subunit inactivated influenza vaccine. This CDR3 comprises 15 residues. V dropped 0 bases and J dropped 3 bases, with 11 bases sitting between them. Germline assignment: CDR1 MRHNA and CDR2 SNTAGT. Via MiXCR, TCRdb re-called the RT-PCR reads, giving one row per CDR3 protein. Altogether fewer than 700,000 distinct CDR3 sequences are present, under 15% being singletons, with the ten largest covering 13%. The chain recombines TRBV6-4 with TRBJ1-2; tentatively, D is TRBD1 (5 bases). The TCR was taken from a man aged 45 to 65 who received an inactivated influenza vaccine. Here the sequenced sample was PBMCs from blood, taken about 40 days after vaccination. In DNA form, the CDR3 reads TGTGCCAGCAGTGACTCTGGGACGGCCGACTATGGCTACACCTTC. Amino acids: CASSDSGTADYGYTF.